This T cell receptor (beta chain) came from a study of shared clonotypes between healthy human individuals. The repertoire was sequenced with immunoSEQ multiplex PCR; TCRdb's copy has only in-frame clones and lacks some. The data show about 2.4 million clones, with 90% to 95% seen just once and around 0.4% held by the top ten. Per germline, CDR1 SGHDT and CDR2 YYEEEE. This CDR3 has 15 amino acids. Trimming pared 3 bases from V and 2 bases from J, leaving 13 bases between. The receptor was derived from a man aged 18-30 years in good health. Some clones in this sample may be carry-over from other donors' samples. The V call is TRBV5-6, the J call TRBJ2-3; D perhaps matches TRBD1 (6 bases). Material for sequencing was naive CD4+ T cells from PBMCs. Subset described: CD45RA+ positively selected. CDR3 protein: CASSWGLRVTDTQYF. The CDR3 DNA sequence: TGTGCCAGCAGCTGGGGGCTACGGGTCACAGATACGCAGTATTTT.